This TCR beta chain was found in a study of Graves' ophthalmopathy and Graves' hyperthyroidism. Germline CDR1 ENHRY, CDR2 SYGVKD. The length of the CDR3 is 13 residues. The V gene lost 9 bases and the J gene lost 8 bases, with 16 bases spanning the gap. The sample holds many counts of this clonotype. Antigen specificity is unknown. Study-wide findings and caveats: Most expanded clonotypes in thyroid above 0.001 frequency also showed up in blood.

As the template, RNA transcripts were used to amplify TCR beta CDR3 regions. RT-PCR with HTBI primers came first, then second-round multiplex PCR. Via MiXCR, TCRdb re-called the multiplex PCR reads, giving one row per CDR3 protein. The table includes a few hundred thousand distinct CDR3 sequences, 20% to 25% detected once. The source is a woman under 30 with stable Graves' hyperthyroidism. V is TRBV10-3 and J is TRBJ2-2; D is unresolved. Sequencing input: peripheral blood. The CDR3 sequence is CAIRPGLGGELFF. CDR3 in DNA: TGTGCCATAAGACCGGGTCTGGGAGGGGAGCTGTTTTTT.